This entry lists 24 T cell receptor beta chains sequenced from one sample in a study of blood T cell repertoires in COVID-19. Clones were sequenced by immunoSEQ multiplex PCR, and TCRdb holds only the in-frame ones, with some missing. The sample shows under 250,000 clones, around 86% of them seen only once. The specimen sequenced was PBMCs or T cells enriched from blood (not recorded which). These receptor sequences come from a man between 40 and 49 years old who had recovered from COVID-19.

The V gene is TRBV5-4, the J gene TRBJ1-1, with a tentative D call TRBD1 (5 bases). V dropped 3 bases and J dropped 3 bases, with 12 bases sitting between them. CDR3 length: 14 residues. Germline-derived CDR1 and CDR2 are SGHNT and YYREEE (reference sequence). Here the CDR3 reads CASSSGIWDTEAFF. The CDR3 DNA reads as TGTGCCAGCAGCTCAGGGATTTGGGACACTGAAGCTTTCTTT.

This chain connects TRBV5-4 to TRBJ2-3; TRBD2 agrees at 8 bases. The CDR3 extends over 20 amino acids. The trim removed 4 bases at V and 0 bases at J, leaving 19 bases unmatched. Germline CDR1 and CDR2: SGHNT and YYREEE (reference sequence). This chain's CDR3 is CASSLAGASGHFASTDTQYF. The CDR3 DNA reads TGTGCCAGCAGCCTGGCGGGGGCTAGCGGGCATTTCGCTAGCACAGATACGCAGTATTTT.

CDR3 protein: CASSFGGKAFF. CDR3 coding DNA: TGCGCCAGCAGCTTTGGGGGGAAAGCTTTCTTT. The chain links TRBV5-1 to TRBJ1-1, with D possibly TRBD1 on 5 matching bases. This CDR3 spans 11 amino acids. The V and J ends lost 2 bases and 9 bases respectively, with 8 bases between them. Germline CDR1 reads SGHRS; CDR2 reads YFSETQ.

The chain is built from TRBV14 and TRBJ1-2, with D perhaps matching TRBD1 (5 bases). The V and J ends lost 1 base and 3 bases respectively, with 15 bases between them. The CDR3 loop spans 16 amino acids. Germline V lookup: CDR1 SGHDN, CDR2 FVKESK. The CDR3 spells CASSQALRGWDYGYTF. The CDR3 DNA reads TGTGCCAGCAGCCAAGCTCTTAGGGGCTGGGACTATGGCTACACCTTC.

The chain links TRBV7-8 to TRBJ2-7; 9 bases are a match to TRBD2. The germline gives CDR1 SGHVS, CDR2 FQNEAQ. J lost 2 bases, V lost 1 base, and 6 bases had no gene match. The CDR3 loop spans 16 amino acids. The CDR3 protein is CASSLGLADYPYEQYF. The CDR3 region has the DNA TGTGCCAGCAGCTTAGGACTAGCGGATTACCCCTACGAGCAGTACTTC.

The V gene is TRBV2, the J gene TRBJ2-3; 9 nucleotides line up with TRBD1. The germline CDR1 and CDR2 sequences are SNHLY and FYNNEI. J gave up 1 base and V 2 bases, and 4 bases lay outside the gene matches. The CDR3 has 16 amino acids. The CDR3 DNA sequence: TGTGCCAGCAGTGAATTAAGGACAGGGGGCACAGATACGCAGTATTTT. It translates to CASSELRTGGTDTQYF. Based on the CDR3 plus reference TRBV2 and TRBJ2-3, the full variable domain is EPEVTQTPSHQVTQMGQEVILRCVPISNHLYFYWYRQILGQKVEFLVSFYNNEISEKSEIFDDQFSVERPDGSNFTLKIRSTKLEDSAMYFCASSELRTGGTDTQYFGPGTRLTVL.

V gene TRBV3-1 (or the pseudogene TRBV3-2) combines with J gene TRBJ2-5, with a possible D match to TRBD1 (5 bases). The length of the CDR3 is 16 residues. Trimming took 0 bases from V and 4 from J, leaving 15 bases between them. Per the germline V gene, CDR1 is LGHDT and CDR2 is YNNKEL (reference sequence). CDR3 sequence reads: CASSQEGQGPGETQYF. In DNA, the CDR3 is TGTGCCAGCAGCCAAGAAGGCCAGGGCCCAGGAGAGACCCAGTACTTC.

This sequence joins TRBV4-2 and TRBJ2-5; a weak D match, TRBD1 (5 bases). The CDR3 length is 19 residues. Germline lookup yields CDR1 LGHNA and CDR2 YNFKEQ. V gave up 0 bases and J gave up 0 bases, with 20 bases separating them. The CDR3 coding sequence is TGTGCCAGCAGCCAAGATGTGGTTAGGACGGAGACAGACCAAGAGACCCAGTACTTC. Its protein is CASSQDVVRTETDQETQYF.

Here the CDR3 DNA reads TGTGCCAGCAGTCGTAGCGGGGGGCTTCGGGGTTCCTACCAACTCATTCAGTACTTC. This gives the protein CASSRSGGLRGSYQLIQYF. J is TRBJ2-4 and V is TRBV6-6, with 10 nucleotides matching TRBD2. The V gene end was trimmed by 5 bases and the J gene end by 9 bases; junction bases not matched to a gene: 22. Germline CDR1 is MNHNY and CDR2 is SVGAGI (reference sequence). This CDR3 is built from 19 residues.

J is TRBJ2-2 and V is TRBV11-1; D gene unclear. This CDR3 is 13 amino acids long. The germline gives CDR1 SGHAT, CDR2 FQDESV (reference sequence). V was shortened by 6 bases and J by 8 bases, with 13 bases between the two germline ends. CDR3 sequence: CASSPIRGGELFF. The CDR3, as DNA: TGTGCCAGCAGTCCTATTAGAGGTGGGGAGCTGTTTTTT.

This clone was seen only once. This rearrangement joins TRBV5-6 to TRBJ2-5, with a weak D call TRBD1 (5 bases). Per germline, CDR1 SGHDT and CDR2 YYEEEE. With 2 bases removed from V and 5 bases from J, the gap between germline ends came to 13 bases. This CDR3 has 14 residues. For the CDR3, the DNA is TGTGCCAGCAGCTTTCGGACACAGACGGAGACCCAGTACTTC. Its protein is CASSFRTQTETQYF.

The J gene is TRBJ2-1, the V gene TRBV11-3; D unresolved. Between the trimmed V and J ends, which lost 2 bases and 6 bases, there was a span of 11 bases. The CDR3 spans 14 residues. Germline loops: CDR1 SGHNT, CDR2 YENEEA. In DNA, the CDR3 is TGTGCCAGCAGCTTATCGCGTACTTCCAATGAGCAGTTCTTC. Amino acids: CASSLSRTSNEQFF.

The chain couples TRBV5-1 to TRBJ1-2; 9 nucleotides align to TRBD1. CDR1 SGHRS and CDR2 YFSETQ come from the germline V gene. The CDR3 is 15 residues long. The V gene end was trimmed by 0 bases and the J gene end by 5 bases; junction bases not matched to a gene: 5. This chain's CDR3 is CASSLGTGEGYGYTF. The CDR3, as DNA: TGCGCCAGCAGCTTGGGGACAGGGGAAGGGTATGGCTACACCTTC.

The chain carries TRBV27 and TRBJ1-3, with D perhaps TRBD1 (5 bases). From germline, CDR1 is MNHEY and CDR2 SMNVEV (reference sequence). V shed 9 bases and J shed 5 bases, with 23 bases lying between them. CDR3 size: 16 residues. This chain's CDR3 is CARLNYRETERNTIYF. In DNA form, the CDR3 reads TGTGCCAGACTCAACTACCGGGAGACAGAAAGAAACACCATATATTTT.

The CDR3 is CASSLVPEMNQPQHF. In DNA form, the CDR3 reads TGTGCCAGCAGCTTGGTACCGGAGATGAATCAGCCCCAGCATTTT. This chain connects TRBV5-5 to TRBJ1-5, with unresolved D. The CDR3 consists of 15 residues. Per germline, CDR1 SGHKS and CDR2 YYEKEE (reference sequence). Trimming cost V 0 bases and J 4 bases, with 11 bases left between them.

The V call is TRBV30, the J call TRBJ1-2, with 9 bases aligning to TRBD1. The germline gives CDR1 GTSNPN, CDR2 SVGIG (reference sequence). V was clipped by 3 bases and J by 6 bases; unmatched bases: 8. The length of the CDR3 is 14 residues. CDR3 sequence: CAWRGDREIDGYTF. The DNA for the CDR3 is TGTGCCTGGAGAGGGGACAGGGAAATTGATGGCTACACCTTC.

The genes are TRBV25-1 and TRBJ2-1; D gene ambiguous. V was shortened by 5 bases and J by 9 bases, with 11 bases between the two germline ends. Germline CDR1 reads MGHDK; CDR2 reads SYGVNS. There are 12 residues in the CDR3. CDR3 region: CASSRPFGEQFF. Here the CDR3 DNA reads TGTGCCAGCAGTCGTCCCTTCGGTGAGCAGTTCTTC.

This CDR3 is CASKQGPGELFF. Here the CDR3 DNA reads TGTGCCAGTAAACAGGGCCCTGGGGAGCTGTTTTTT. The V gene is TRBV19, the J gene TRBJ2-2; D is perhaps TRBD1 (6 bases). Trimming cost V 7 bases and J 8 bases, with 11 bases left between them. Germline values: CDR1 LNHDA, CDR2 SQIVND (reference sequence). The CDR3 extends over 12 amino acids.

The rearrangement joins TRBV30 to TRBJ1-2; the D is unclear. This CDR3 is 12 amino acids long. The V gene lost 4 bases and the J gene lost 3 bases, with 9 bases spanning the gap. Germline V gives CDR1 GTSNPN, CDR2 SVGIG (reference sequence). The CDR3 sequence: CAWTRVDYGYTF. In nucleotides, the CDR3 is TGTGCCTGGACGCGGGTTGACTATGGCTACACCTTC.

This clone was counted a single time. This sequence joins TRBV3-1 (or the pseudogene TRBV3-2) and TRBJ2-1; 7 nucleotides align to TRBD2. V dropped 1 base and J dropped 7; count of bases not matched to a gene: 16. The CDR3 loop spans 18 amino acids. Looked up from germline, CDR1 is LGHDT and CDR2 is YNNKEL (reference sequence). The CDR3 nucleotides read TGTGCCAGCAGCCAAGCCCGGTCCCGCGGGAGCGGGTTAAATGAGCAGTTCTTC. The encoded protein is CASSQARSRGSGLNEQFF.

The chain has TRBV3-1 (or the pseudogene TRBV3-2) and TRBJ2-1; TRBD2 matches 14 bases. V shed 4 bases, J shed 6 bases, and the junction held 2 bases outside the gene matches. This CDR3 has 15 amino acids. Germline V lookup: CDR1 LGHDT, CDR2 YNNKEL (reference sequence). The DNA of the CDR3 is TGTGCCAGCAGCCTTGGGACTAGCGGGAGCAATGAGCAGTTCTTC. It encodes CASSLGTSGSNEQFF.

V is TRBV19 and J is TRBJ2-7; possibly TRBD1 for D (5 bases). In germline, CDR1 is LNHDA, CDR2 SQIVND (reference sequence). The CDR3 has 15 residues. V lost 1 base and J lost 2, with 12 bases in between. As DNA, the CDR3 is TGTGCCAGTAGTATAGCGGCAGGGCCAGCCTACGAGCAGTACTTC. This codes for CASSIAAGPAYEQYF.

V usage is TRBV28 and J usage is TRBJ1-1; a possible D gene is TRBD1 (5 bases). Germline CDR1 is MDHEN and CDR2 is SYDVKM. CDR3 length equals 12 residues. Trimming pared 6 bases from V and 4 bases from J, leaving 9 bases between. CDR3 bases: TGTGCCAGCAGCTGGGGGGGCACTGAAGCTTTCTTT. Protein product: CASSWGGTEAFF.

The chain employs TRBV5-1 and TRBJ1-2; TRBD1 aligns across 12 bases. The V gene end was trimmed by 4 bases and the J gene end by 4 bases; junction bases not matched to a gene: 5. Germline CDR1 and CDR2: SGHRS and YFSETQ. The CDR3 runs 15 residues. CDR3 residues: CASSRDRGQGYGYTF. The CDR3 DNA sequence: TGCGCCAGCAGCCGGGACAGGGGGCAGGGCTATGGCTACACCTTC.